The 22 T cell receptor beta chains in this list originate from one sample, sequenced in a study of T-cell reconstitution after alpha-beta-depleted transplantation in children. Unique molecular identifiers were built into the TCRbeta library. TCRdb re-called the PCR reads with MiXCR, one entry per CDR3 protein. The profile shows about 580,000 distinct CDR3 sequences, roughly 24% of them singletons. Sequencing was performed on PBMCs, mostly from graft donor cells, taken 360 days after TCRalphabeta/CD19-depleted stem cell transplant. Receptor source: a boy under three years old who had a stem cell transplant for acute myeloid leukemia, so the T cells may come from the graft donor.

This clonotype has at least ten counts. The rearrangement uses TRBV7-9 and TRBJ2-1, with TRBD2 matching over 10 bases. Germline V CDR1 and CDR2: SEHNR, FQNEAQ (reference sequence). V lost 1 base, J lost 9 bases, and 21 bases stayed unmatched. The CDR3 is 20 amino acids. CDR3 bases: TGTGCCAGCAGCTTAGGTACTTTAAGTAGCGGGGGGATCTTTCCCGCTGAGCAGTTCTTC. Translating it yields CASSLGTLSSGGIFPAEQFF. The full variable domain, rest sourced from reference TRBV7-9 and TRBJ2-1, is DTGVSQNPRHKITKRGQNVTFRCDPISEHNRLYWYRQTLGQGPEFLTYFQNEAQLEKSRLLSDRFSAERPKGSFSTLEIQRTEQGDSAMYLCASSLGTLSSGGIFPAEQFFGPGTRLTVL.

The chain carries TRBV7-2 and TRBJ2-7; 7 bases align to TRBD2. The CDR3 is 15 residues long. V lost 2 bases and J lost 2; bases outside the gene matches: 6. Germline CDR1 SGHTA, CDR2 FQGNSA. CDR3: CASSLNGGGAYEQYF. The CDR3 coding sequence is TGTGCCAGCAGCTTAAACGGGGGAGGGGCCTACGAGCAGTACTTC.

This clonotype has only a few counts. The V and J genes are TRBV29-1 and TRBJ2-2, with D possibly being TRBD2 (6 bases). Germline V lookup: CDR1 SQVTM, CDR2 ANQGSEA. The CDR3 is 15 residues long. Trimming took 0 bases from V and 4 from J, leaving 12 bases between them. The CDR3 nucleotides read TGCAGCGTTGAAGAGCGGGACCGCGTCACCGGGGAGCTGTTTTTT. Amino acids: CSVEERDRVTGELFF.

This clonotype appeared a few times. The chain links TRBV6-1 to TRBJ1-6; no definite D call. Germline V gene sequence: CDR1 MNHNS, CDR2 SASEGT. The CDR3 sequence is 12 residues long. Trimming stripped 9 bases from V and 10 bases from J, with 13 bases between. CDR3 protein: CASSYGTSPLHF. The CDR3 DNA is TGTGCCAGTAGCTACGGTACCTCACCCCTCCACTTT.

V and J are TRBV12-3 or TRBV12-4 and TRBJ1-1; 7 bases are shared with TRBD1. J gave up 7 bases and V 2 bases, and 4 bases lay outside the gene matches. This CDR3 comprises 13 residues. As DNA, the CDR3 is TGTGCCAGCAGTTTAAGGACAGGTGGTGAAGCTTTCTTT. It is translated as CASSLRTGGEAFF.

This clonotype was recorded many times. The chain has TRBV4-1 and TRBJ2-7; 7 bases are a match to TRBD1. Germline V CDR1 and CDR2: MGHRA, YSYEKL. The CDR3 has 17 amino acids. Germline trimming cut 0 bases from V and 4 bases from J; bases unmatched to any gene: 12. CDR3 sequence: CASSQDPTGVVGYEQYF. CDR3 DNA: TGCGCCAGCAGCCAAGACCCCACAGGGGTGGTGGGGTACGAGCAGTACTTC.

This clonotype has ten or more counts. The chain joins TRBV28 to TRBJ2-3, with a possible D match to TRBD1 (5 bases). V was pared by 7 bases and J by 0 bases, with 20 bases between. The CDR3 loop spans 17 amino acids. Per germline, CDR1 MDHEN and CDR2 SYDVKM. The CDR3 protein is CASTPQPLGVSTDTQYF. Written as DNA, the CDR3 is TGTGCCAGCACCCCGCAGCCCCTAGGGGTCAGCACAGATACGCAGTATTTT.

The sample holds many counts of this clonotype. This chain joins TRBV29-1 and TRBJ2-3; no clear D gene. CDR3 length: 14 amino acids. V was trimmed by 4 bases and J by 0 bases, leaving 11 bases between them. Germline CDR1 and CDR2: SQVTM and ANQGSEA. The chain's CDR3 is CSVATKGSTDTQYF. DNA of the CDR3: TGCAGCGTTGCCACGAAGGGTAGCACAGATACGCAGTATTTT.

There are many counts of this clonotype. This sequence joins TRBV20-1 and TRBJ2-1; D is perhaps TRBD1 (6 bases). Germline V gene data show CDR1 as DFQATT and CDR2 as SNEGSKA (reference sequence). Trimming left V 5 bases short and J 7 bases short, with 21 bases between. This CDR3 has 15 residues. CDR3 protein: CSARTDYQGWNEQFF. In nucleotides, the CDR3 is TGCAGTGCTCGCACTGACTATCAGGGGTGGAATGAGCAGTTCTTC.

At least ten counts were recorded for this clonotype. The V call is TRBV5-5, the J call TRBJ2-2; 11 bases are shared with TRBD1. V lost 2 bases, J lost 5 bases, and 11 bases stayed unmatched. Germline lookup yields CDR1 SGHKS and CDR2 YYEKEE (reference sequence). This CDR3 comprises 18 residues. The CDR3 region has the DNA TGTGCCAGCAGCTTTTTCCCAGGGACAGGGGGTCGTACCGGGGAGCTGTTTTTT. Residues: CASSFFPGTGGRTGELFF.

This clonotype was seen ten or more times. V gene TRBV20-1 combines with J gene TRBJ2-1; D may be TRBD2 (8 bases). Germline CDR1 DFQATT, CDR2 SNEGSKA (reference sequence). Trimming removed 6 bases from V and 6 bases from J, with 21 bases in between. The CDR3 loop spans 15 amino acids. CDR3 in DNA: TGCAGTGCCCAGGGGGGGGCGGGGGGAATCAATGAGCAGTTCTTC. This codes for CSAQGGAGGINEQFF.

The rearrangement joins TRBV15 to TRBJ2-1; tentatively, D is TRBD1 (6 bases). The CDR3 length is 16 residues. The V end was cut by 2 bases, the J end by 2 bases, with 13 bases between. Germline CDR1 reads LNHNV; CDR2 reads YYDKDF (reference sequence). The CDR3 coding sequence is TGTGCCACCAGCAGAACTGGACAGATACCCTACAATGAGCAGTTCTTC. Its protein is CATSRTGQIPYNEQFF.

This clonotype was recorded a few times. The chain couples TRBV12-3 or TRBV12-4 to TRBJ2-3, with 12 bases lining up with TRBD2. This CDR3 contains 16 residues. Unmatched junction bases numbered 7, after V lost 7 bases and J lost 2 bases. In DNA form, the CDR3 reads TGTGCCAGCAAACTAGCGGGGGGCCTTTCCACAGATACGCAGTATTTT. It translates to CASKLAGGLSTDTQYF.

This clonotype has more than one count but fewer than ten. CDR3 nucleotides: TGTGCCAGCAGCTTACTAGGGCAGGCCTACGAGCAGTACTTC. Residues: CASSLLGQAYEQYF. The chain uses TRBV11-1 and TRBJ2-7; unclear D gene. Germline V gene lookup returns CDR1 SGHAT and CDR2 FQDESV (reference sequence). Deletions cut 2 bases from V and 2 bases from J, with 10 bases between. The CDR3 loop spans 14 amino acids.

J is TRBJ1-2 and V is TRBV6-1; D might be TRBD1 (5 bases). Per germline, CDR1 MNHNS and CDR2 SASEGT. The V end lost 6 bases, the J end lost 4 bases, and 15 bases lay between the germline ends. This CDR3 contains 14 residues. The CDR3 is CASSMGRSLYGYTF. The DNA of the CDR3 is TGTGCCAGCAGCATGGGGCGTTCCCTCTATGGCTACACCTTC.

This clonotype has only a few counts. The CDR3 nucleotides read TGCAGCGTTGAGGTGACCACGACGAACACCGGGGAGCTGTTTTTT. Translated, it gives CSVEVTTTNTGELFF. The chain employs TRBV29-1 and TRBJ2-2; no firm D call. Germline assignment: CDR1 SQVTM and CDR2 ANQGSEA. This CDR3 is built from 15 residues. The V end lost 3 bases, the J end lost 0 bases, and 11 bases lay between the germline ends.

This clonotype was observed many times. The chain uses TRBV6-2 or TRBV6-3 and TRBJ2-5; no clear D gene. CDR3 length: 13 amino acids. CDR1 and CDR2 (germline): MNHEY, SVGEGT. V lost 5 bases to trimming and J lost 1 base, with 8 bases between them. Written as DNA, the CDR3 is TGTGCCAGCAGTACATACTTCCAAGAGACCCAGTACTTC. Translating it yields CASSTYFQETQYF.

This clonotype appeared a few times. The chain carries TRBV7-2 and TRBJ1-1; D is possibly TRBD1 (5 bases). Germline CDR1 reads SGHTA; CDR2 reads FQGNSA. Trimming removed 4 bases from V and 6 bases from J, with 15 bases in between. The CDR3 consists of 14 residues. CDR3 bases: TGTGCCAGCAGCTCAAGTCTCGGGGGGGCTGAAGCTTTCTTT. The encoded protein is CASSSSLGGAEAFF.

V is TRBV27 and J is TRBJ2-1; TRBD2 agrees at 8 bases. The CDR3 extends over 13 amino acids. The trim removed 5 bases at V and 8 bases at J, leaving 5 bases unmatched. Germline assignment: CDR1 MNHEY and CDR2 SMNVEV (reference sequence). CDR3 in amino acids: CASSPRGGYEQFF. For the CDR3, the DNA is TGTGCCAGCAGTCCCCGGGGGGGCTATGAGCAGTTCTTC.

This clonotype appeared a few times. The chain links TRBV12-3 or TRBV12-4 to TRBJ2-2, with 12 bases matching TRBD1. The junction had 9 bases not matched to a gene; V was cut back by 5 bases and J by 8 bases. CDR3 length equals 16 residues. The CDR3 sequence is CASSQIGTGGSGELFF. The CDR3 DNA reads TGTGCCAGCAGTCAAATAGGGACAGGGGGCTCAGGGGAGCTGTTTTTT.

This clonotype has a handful of counts. The chain employs TRBV4-3 and TRBJ1-2; 7 bases are a match to TRBD1. The ends lost 2 bases at V and 3 bases at J; junction bases unmatched: 0. The CDR3 totals 13 residues. CDR1 is LGHNA and CDR2 is YSLEER in the germline V gene. The CDR3 region has the DNA TGCGCCAGCAGCCAAACAGGGGACTATGGCTACACCTTC. The encoded protein is CASSQTGDYGYTF.

This clonotype was seen more than once but under ten times. V is TRBV7-2 and J is TRBJ2-5; the match to TRBD2 covers 12 bases. The germline V gene encodes CDR1 SGHTA and CDR2 FQGNSA. The length of the CDR3 is 15 residues. With 5 bases clipped from V and 4 bases from J, the junction kept 5 bases outside the gene matches. The CDR3 DNA sequence: TGTGCCAGCAGCCAGGGACTAGCGGGCTTAGAGACCCAGTACTTC. It translates to CASSQGLAGLETQYF.